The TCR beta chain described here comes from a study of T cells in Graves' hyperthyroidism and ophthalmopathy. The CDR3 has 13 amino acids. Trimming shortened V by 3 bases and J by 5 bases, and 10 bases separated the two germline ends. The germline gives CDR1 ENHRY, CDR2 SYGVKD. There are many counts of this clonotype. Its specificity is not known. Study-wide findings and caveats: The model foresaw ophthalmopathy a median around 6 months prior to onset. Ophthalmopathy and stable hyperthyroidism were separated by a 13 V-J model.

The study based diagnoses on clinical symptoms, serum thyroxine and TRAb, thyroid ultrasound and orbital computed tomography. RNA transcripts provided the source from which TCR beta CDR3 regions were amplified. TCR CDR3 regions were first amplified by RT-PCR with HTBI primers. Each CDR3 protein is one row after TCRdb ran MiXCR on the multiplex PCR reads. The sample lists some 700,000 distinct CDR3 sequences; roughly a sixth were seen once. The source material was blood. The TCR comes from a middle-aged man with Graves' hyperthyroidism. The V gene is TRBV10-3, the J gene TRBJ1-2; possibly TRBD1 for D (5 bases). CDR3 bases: TGTGCCATCAGTGAAATTGAGGGGTATGGCTACACCTTC. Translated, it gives CAISEIEGYGYTF.